These 26 T cell receptor beta chains came from one sample sequenced in a study of blood T cells in healthy people across ages. A J-beta primer mix and a sample-barcoded 5' primer were used in a second PCR of about 6 to 12 cycles. In TCRdb, the 5' RACE reads were re-called with MiXCR into one record per CDR3 protein. Counted here are roughly 720,000 distinct CDR3 sequences, approximately 53% occurring once; the ten biggest clones make up roughly two fifths. Sample: blood. The source is a man of 80 years or more in good health.

In its sample, this clonotype was seen many times. The gene calls are TRBV27 and TRBJ2-7; TRBD1 matches at 8 bases. The CDR3 length is 15 residues. After removal of 6 bases from V and 2 bases from J, the junction contained 9 bases not matched to a gene. Looked up from germline, CDR1 is MNHEY and CDR2 is SMNVEV (reference sequence). The CDR3, as DNA: TGTGCCAGCAGCTACACCGGGACAGGACCCTACGAGCAGTACTTC. Its protein is CASSYTGTGPYEQYF.

The chain employs TRBV7-9 and TRBJ2-1; TRBD2 aligns across 11 bases. The CDR3 spans 16 residues. V shed 5 bases and J 3 bases; nucleotides not matched to a gene: 6. Looked up from germline, CDR1 is SEHNR and CDR2 is FQNEAQ (reference sequence). In DNA, the CDR3 is TGTGCCAGCAGCAAACTAGCGGGAGTGAACTACAATGAGCAGTTCTTC. This encodes CASSKLAGVNYNEQFF.

Comments on this clonotype: At one end the junction does not follow the germline gene, possibly because of a read error. The J gene is TRBJ2-7, the V gene TRBV2, with D perhaps matching TRBD2 (5 bases). This CDR3 is 14 amino acids long. From germline, CDR1 is SNHLY and CDR2 FYNNEI. Written as DNA, the CDR3 is TGTGCCAGCAAACTACTAGGTTTTCGGTACGAGCAGAACTTC. It yields the protein CASKLLGFRYEQNF.

The CDR3 loop reads CASSCIAGSSYEQYF. The CDR3 nucleotides read TGTGCCAGCAGTTGTATAGCGGGAAGCTCCTACGAGCAGTACTTC. The genes are TRBV12-3 or TRBV12-4 and TRBJ2-7, with 8 bases matching TRBD2. Trimming cost V 4 bases and J 0 bases; bases outside gene matches: 5. This CDR3 region has 15 residues.

The chain carries TRBV11-2 and TRBJ2-7, with D possibly matching TRBD1 (6 bases). Trimming removed 5 bases from V and 3 bases from J, with 11 bases in between. Germline CDR1 SGHAT, CDR2 FQNNGV. The CDR3 covers 13 residues. CDR3 region: CASSRDTDYEQYF. The CDR3 region has the DNA TGTGCCAGCAGCCGGGACACAGACTACGAGCAGTACTTC.

In this sample, this clonotype turned up a few times. The V gene is TRBV20-1, the J gene TRBJ2-3; 7 bases match TRBD2. CDR1 DFQATT and CDR2 SNEGSKA come from the germline V gene (reference sequence). V trimming: 0 bases; J trimming: 8 bases; junction bases outside the gene matches: 5. The CDR3 length is 13 residues. The CDR3 spells CSAREGTMGTQYF. CDR3 DNA sequence: TGCAGTGCTAGAGAGGGGACTATGGGTACGCAGTATTTT.

V gene TRBV18 combines with J gene TRBJ2-6, with D perhaps matching TRBD1 (5 bases). Germline lookup yields CDR1 KGHSH and CDR2 LQKENI. Deletions cut 3 bases from V and 0 bases from J, with 9 bases between. The CDR3 has 16 residues. The CDR3 reads CASSPDRRSGANVLTF. CDR3 DNA sequence: TGTGCCAGCTCACCCGACAGACGCTCTGGGGCCAACGTCCTGACTTTC.

This sequence joins TRBV28 and TRBJ1-4, with 9 bases that match TRBD1. J gave up 8 bases and V 6 bases, and 7 bases lay outside the gene matches. Per the germline V gene, CDR1 is MDHEN and CDR2 is SYDVKM. The CDR3 loop spans 14 amino acids. This chain's CDR3 is CASSNRGREEKLFF. DNA for the CDR3: TGTGCCAGCAGCAACAGGGGGCGAGAGGAAAAACTGTTTTTT.

V is TRBV28 and J is TRBJ2-5; 9 nucleotides align to TRBD1. The CDR3 sequence is 11 residues long. Per germline, CDR1 MDHEN and CDR2 SYDVKM. Losses at the gene ends were 11 bases for V and 11 bases for J; bases not matched to a gene: 9. The CDR3 sequence: CAGGQGREQYF. The CDR3 DNA reads as TGTGCCGGAGGACAGGGGAGGGAGCAGTACTTC.

The J gene is TRBJ1-2, the V gene TRBV7-9; maybe TRBD1 (6 bases). In germline, CDR1 is SEHNR, CDR2 FQNEAQ (reference sequence). Trimming removed 5 bases from V and 0 bases from J, with 13 bases in between. The CDR3 totals 15 residues. The CDR3 is CASSSNRAPNYGYTF. In DNA form, the CDR3 reads TGTGCCAGCAGCAGTAACAGGGCGCCTAACTATGGCTACACCTTC.

The chain couples TRBV7-2 to TRBJ1-1; D ambiguous. There are 15 residues in the CDR3. In germline, CDR1 is SGHTA, CDR2 FQGNSA. Trimming left V 4 bases short and J 0 bases short, with 12 bases between. CDR3 loop: CASSSRSGMNTEAFF. The CDR3 region has the DNA TGTGCCAGCAGCTCCCGCTCCGGAATGAACACTGAAGCTTTCTTT.

With regard to this clonotype: One end of the junction is discordant with germline, which a read error may explain. The chain uses TRBV4-2 and TRBJ2-5; D gene uncertain. Matching the DNA end better, TRBJ2-7 makes the J call doubtful. Germline CDR1 is LGHNA and CDR2 is YNFKEQ. This CDR3 is built from 14 residues. CDR3 nucleotides: TGTGCCAGCAGCCAGACGGAAGGATCCTCCGAGCAGTACTTC. Translating gives CASSQTEGSSEQYF.

The chain joins TRBV7-9 to TRBJ2-7; 10 positions agree with TRBD2. The CDR3 runs 17 residues. The trim removed 1 base at V and 7 bases at J, leaving 13 bases unmatched. Germline loops: CDR1 SEHNR, CDR2 FQNEAQ (reference sequence). DNA of the CDR3: TGTGCCAGCAGCTTAGGAGGTCTAGCGGGAGAGGCCAATGAGCAGTACTTC. It yields the protein CASSLGGLAGEANEQYF.

The chain combines TRBV7-2 with TRBJ2-5; 7 positions agree with TRBD1. The germline CDR1 and CDR2 sequences are SGHTA and FQGNSA. The J segment lost 2 bases and the V segment lost 5 bases, leaving 8 bases of the junction unmatched. The length of the CDR3 is 15 residues. The CDR3, as DNA: TGTGCCAGCAGCCGGACAGGAGTAATTCAAGAGACCCAGTACTTC. This encodes CASSRTGVIQETQYF. Based on the CDR3 plus reference TRBV7-2 and TRBJ2-5, the full variable domain is GAGVSQSPSNKVTEKGKDVELRCDPISGHTALYWYRQSLGQGLEFLIYFQGNSAPDKSGLPSDRFSAERTGGSVSTLTIQRTQQEDSAVYLCASSRTGVIQETQYFGPGTRLLVL.

The chain has TRBV4-1 and TRBJ2-7; 10 positions agree with TRBD2. Germline CDR1 is MGHRA and CDR2 is YSYEKL. V was clipped by 0 bases and J by 0 bases; unmatched bases: 2. This CDR3 is built from 16 residues. DNA of the CDR3: TGCGCCAGCAGCCAAGACAGCGGGAGGGCCTCCTACGAGCAGTACTTC. It translates to CASSQDSGRASYEQYF.

This chain uses TRBV28 with TRBJ2-7, with D perhaps matching TRBD1 (6 bases). The DNA end is a closer match to TRBJ2-5, so the J assignment may be wrong. Germline CDR1 MDHEN, CDR2 SYDVKM. This CDR3 is 16 amino acids long. The CDR3 region is CASSFFTGTLPETQYF. Written as DNA, the CDR3 is TGTGCCAGCAGTTTTTTTACCGGGACACTTCCAGAGACCCAGTACTTC.

V is TRBV2 and J is TRBJ1-4; the match to TRBD1 covers 10 bases. V was clipped by 4 bases and J by 7 bases; unmatched bases: 3. Germline V gene sequence: CDR1 SNHLY, CDR2 FYNNEI. This CDR3 comprises 14 residues. CDR3 sequence (DNA): TGTGCCAGCAGTGGGACAGGGGGGGGTGAAAAACTGTTTTTT. Protein: CASSGTGGGEKLFF.

This sequence joins TRBV5-1 and TRBJ2-4; D is unresolved. V lost 0 bases and J lost 1, with 11 bases in between. Germline V CDR1 and CDR2: SGHRS, YFSETQ. The CDR3 has 16 amino acids. The chain's CDR3 is CASSLGFIWAKNIQYF. DNA of the CDR3: TGCGCCAGCAGCTTGGGTTTTATCTGGGCCAAAAACATTCAGTACTTC.

This clonotype was seen only a few times. CDR3 protein: CASSPRRDRVNYGYTF. CDR3 nucleotide sequence: TGTGCCAGCTCACCACGGAGGGACAGGGTTAACTATGGCTACACCTTC. This chain uses TRBV18 with TRBJ1-2; 9 nucleotides match TRBD1. V lost 1 base, J lost 1 base, and 4 bases stayed unmatched. The CDR3 sequence is 16 residues long. Per germline, CDR1 KGHSH and CDR2 LQKENI.

This chain connects TRBV4-2 to TRBJ2-5, with 7 bases lining up with TRBD2. The CDR3 is 15 amino acids. Germline V CDR1 and CDR2: LGHNA, YNFKEQ. J lost 4 bases, V lost 0 bases, and 5 bases had no gene match. CDR3 in DNA: TGTGCCAGCAGCCAAGATACCAGCGGGGCAGAGACCCAGTACTTC. It encodes CASSQDTSGAETQYF.

The table lists this clonotype with a few counts. The chain uses TRBV4-2 and TRBJ2-1, with TRBD2 as a possible D gene (5 bases). The V gene lost 0 bases and the J gene lost 0 bases, with 18 bases spanning the gap. This CDR3 is built from 19 residues. Germline V gene data show CDR1 as LGHNA and CDR2 as YNFKEQ. The CDR3 nucleotides read TGTGCCAGCAGCCAAGACTCCGGAGGAACTTGGGTCTCCTACAATGAGCAGTTCTTC. Translating gives CASSQDSGGTWVSYNEQFF.

The CDR3 sequence: CASSEAGKQFF. CDR3 nucleotide sequence: TGTGCCAGCAGTGAAGCTGGGAAGCAGTTCTTC. This rearrangement joins TRBV2 to TRBJ2-1; no definite D call. Germline CDR1 reads SNHLY; CDR2 reads FYNNEI. The CDR3 extends over 11 amino acids. Deletions cut 0 bases from V and 11 bases from J, with 5 bases between.

The rearrangement links TRBV20-1 to TRBJ2-7, with D possibly being TRBD2 (7 bases). The germline gives CDR1 DFQATT, CDR2 SNEGSKA (reference sequence). The CDR3 has 18 amino acids. Between the trimmed V and J ends, which lost 5 bases and 7 bases, there was a span of 33 bases. The CDR3 DNA reads TGCAGTGCTCTACGTCGAAAAGGGGGGGATAGTTCCTACAATGAGCAGTACTTC. It is translated as CSALRRKGGDSSYNEQYF.

This sequence joins TRBV29-1 and TRBJ2-7; 9 bases align to TRBD1. Germline-derived CDR1 and CDR2 are SQVTM and ANQGSEA. There are 13 residues in the CDR3. V shed 5 bases and J 6 bases; nucleotides not matched to a gene: 8. The chain's CDR3 is CSVTGQGTIEQYF. Here the CDR3 DNA reads TGCAGCGTTACAGGACAGGGGACGATCGAGCAGTACTTC.

In this sample, this clonotype turned up a few times. This chain uses TRBV7-2 with TRBJ1-2; 9 bases line up with TRBD1. Germline assignment: CDR1 SGHTA and CDR2 FQGNSA. The CDR3 loop spans 15 amino acids. Unmatched junction bases numbered 6, after V lost 5 bases and J lost 2 bases. The CDR3 coding sequence is TGTGCCAGCAGCCCGGGACAGGGCGAAAACTATGGCTACACCTTC. This translates into CASSPGQGENYGYTF.

The chain combines TRBV6-6 with TRBJ2-1; the match to TRBD1 covers 7 bases. The germline V gene has CDR1 MNHNY and CDR2 SVGAGI (reference sequence). The CDR3 is 15 residues long. V lost 0 bases and J lost 5; bases outside the gene matches: 4. CDR3 residues: CASSYSAGGDNEQFF. The CDR3 coding sequence is TGTGCCAGCAGTTACTCGGCAGGGGGTGACAATGAGCAGTTCTTC.